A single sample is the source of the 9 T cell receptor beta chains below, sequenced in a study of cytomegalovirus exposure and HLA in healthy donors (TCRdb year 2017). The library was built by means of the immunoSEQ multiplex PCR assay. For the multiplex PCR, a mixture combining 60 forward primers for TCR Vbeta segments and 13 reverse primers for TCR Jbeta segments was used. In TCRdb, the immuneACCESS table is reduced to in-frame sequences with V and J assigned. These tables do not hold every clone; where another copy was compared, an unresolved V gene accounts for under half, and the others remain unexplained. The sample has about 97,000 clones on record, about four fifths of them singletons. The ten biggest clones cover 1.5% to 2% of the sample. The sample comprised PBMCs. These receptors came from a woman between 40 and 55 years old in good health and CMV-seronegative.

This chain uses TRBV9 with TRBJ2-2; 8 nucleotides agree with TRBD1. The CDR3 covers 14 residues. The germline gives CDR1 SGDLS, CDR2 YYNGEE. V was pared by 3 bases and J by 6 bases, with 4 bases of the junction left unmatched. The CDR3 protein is CASSDLQGAGELFF. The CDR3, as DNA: TGTGCCAGCAGCGATCTACAGGGGGCCGGGGAGCTGTTTTTT.

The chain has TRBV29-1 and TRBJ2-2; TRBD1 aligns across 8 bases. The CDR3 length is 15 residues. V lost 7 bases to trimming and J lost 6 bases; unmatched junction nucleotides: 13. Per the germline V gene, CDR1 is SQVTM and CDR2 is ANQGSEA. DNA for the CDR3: TGCAGCGCCCTAGGTGGGCAGGGGGCATCCGGGGAGCTGTTTTTT. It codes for CSALGGQGASGELFF.

This CDR3 reads CASRASGGAPIGKNIQYF. CDR3 DNA sequence: TGTGCCAGCAGGGCTAGCGGGGGGGCCCCGATAGGCAAAAACATTCAGTACTTC. The chain recombines TRBV7-2 with TRBJ2-4, with 12 bases lining up with TRBD2. This CDR3 region has 18 residues. Germline V gene lookup returns CDR1 SGHTA and CDR2 FQGNSA. After removal of 6 bases from V and 3 bases from J, the junction contained 12 bases not matched to a gene. Combining the CDR3 with reference TRBV7-2 and TRBJ2-4 gives the whole variable domain GAGVSQSPSNKVTEKGKDVELRCDPISGHTALYWYRQSLGQGLEFLIYFQGNSAPDKSGLPSDRFSAERTGGSVSTLTIQRTQQEDSAVYLCASRASGGAPIGKNIQYFGAGTRLSVL.

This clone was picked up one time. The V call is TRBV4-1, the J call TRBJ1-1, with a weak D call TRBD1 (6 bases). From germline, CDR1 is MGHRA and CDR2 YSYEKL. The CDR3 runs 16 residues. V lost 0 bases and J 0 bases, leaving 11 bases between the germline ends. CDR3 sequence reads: CASSQEEGQLNTEAFF. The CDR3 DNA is TGCGCCAGCAGCCAAGAAGAGGGACAACTGAACACTGAAGCTTTCTTT.

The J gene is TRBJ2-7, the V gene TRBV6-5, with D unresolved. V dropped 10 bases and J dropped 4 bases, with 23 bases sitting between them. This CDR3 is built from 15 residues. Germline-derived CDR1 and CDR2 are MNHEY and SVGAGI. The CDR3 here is CATQLTRVVGYEQYF. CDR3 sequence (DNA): TGTGCCACCCAACTTACCCGGGTGGTTGGGTACGAGCAGTACTTC.

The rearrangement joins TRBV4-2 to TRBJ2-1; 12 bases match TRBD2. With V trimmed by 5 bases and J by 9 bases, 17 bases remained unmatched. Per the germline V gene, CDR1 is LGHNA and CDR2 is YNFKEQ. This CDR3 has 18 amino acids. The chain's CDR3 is CASSWASGREDVQFEQFF. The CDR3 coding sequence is TGTGCCAGCAGCTGGGCTAGCGGGAGGGAAGATGTACAATTTGAGCAGTTCTTC.

This chain's CDR3 is CASSDSSGRPDTQYF. Written as DNA, the CDR3 is TGCGCCAGCAGTGACTCTAGCGGGAGACCAGATACGCAGTATTTT. The chain has TRBV10-1 and TRBJ2-3, with 10 bases aligning to TRBD2. Germline V gives CDR1 WNHNN, CDR2 SYGVQD (reference sequence). The ends lost 3 bases at V and 4 bases at J; junction bases unmatched: 4. This CDR3 has 15 residues.

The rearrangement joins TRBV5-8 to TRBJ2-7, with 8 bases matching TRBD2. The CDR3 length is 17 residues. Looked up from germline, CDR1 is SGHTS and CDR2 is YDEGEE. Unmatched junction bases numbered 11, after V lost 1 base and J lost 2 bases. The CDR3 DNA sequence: TGTGCCAGCAGCTTGCAGCGGGAGCGCCCCACCCCCTACGAGCAGTACTTC. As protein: CASSLQRERPTPYEQYF.

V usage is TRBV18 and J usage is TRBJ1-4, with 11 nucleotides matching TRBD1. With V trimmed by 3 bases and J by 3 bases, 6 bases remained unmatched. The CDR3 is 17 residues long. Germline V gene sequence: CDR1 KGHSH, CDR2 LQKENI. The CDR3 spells CASSPGTGGQANEKLFF. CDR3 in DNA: TGTGCCAGCTCACCCGGGACAGGGGGACAAGCTAATGAAAAACTGTTTTTT.